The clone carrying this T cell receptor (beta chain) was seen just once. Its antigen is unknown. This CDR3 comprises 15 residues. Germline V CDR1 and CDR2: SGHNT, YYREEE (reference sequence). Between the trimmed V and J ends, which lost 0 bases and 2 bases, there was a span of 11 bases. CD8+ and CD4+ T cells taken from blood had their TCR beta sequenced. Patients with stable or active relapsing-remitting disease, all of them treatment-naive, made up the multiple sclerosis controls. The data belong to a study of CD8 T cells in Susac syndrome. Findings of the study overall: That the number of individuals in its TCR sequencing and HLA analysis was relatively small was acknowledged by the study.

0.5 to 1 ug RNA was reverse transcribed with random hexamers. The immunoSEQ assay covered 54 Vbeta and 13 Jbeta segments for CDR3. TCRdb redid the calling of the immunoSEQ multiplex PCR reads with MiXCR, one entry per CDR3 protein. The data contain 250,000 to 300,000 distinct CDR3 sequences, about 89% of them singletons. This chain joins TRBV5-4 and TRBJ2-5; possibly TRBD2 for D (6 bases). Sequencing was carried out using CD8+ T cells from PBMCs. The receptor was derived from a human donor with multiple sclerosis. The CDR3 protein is CASSLAVAEQETQYF. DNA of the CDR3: TGTGCCAGCAGCTTGGCCGTAGCGGAACAAGAGACCCAGTACTTC.